This TCR beta chain stems from a study of T cell responses to AZD1222 COVID-19 vaccine. The wider study: The study pooled second doses at about 4 or about 12 weeks. Study findings and constraints: Baseline serology detected seropositivity in only a handful of AZD1222 recipients. Donors, mostly white British, included more females; clonal diversity was possibly underestimated. Researchers took repertoire samples only after the peak T cell response had come.

A remark on this clone: Antigen specificity is unknown.

Method: immunoSEQ multiplex PCR; TCRdb's copy keeps in-frame clones and lacks some. This table has some 150,000 clones, approximately 90% appearing once. With V trimmed by 8 bases and J by 5 bases, 14 bases remained unmatched. Germline CDR1 is MNHEY and CDR2 is SVGAGI. The CDR3 has 15 amino acids. The specimen comprised peripheral blood, sampled on day 0 of AZD1222 vaccination. The clonotype was recovered from an adult in good health. The chain carries TRBV6-5 and TRBJ1-2, with 7 nucleotides matching TRBD1. CDR3 residues: CASGPAGTDKYGYTF. CDR3 DNA: TGTGCCAGCGGACCGGCCGGGACAGATAAGTATGGCTACACCTTC.